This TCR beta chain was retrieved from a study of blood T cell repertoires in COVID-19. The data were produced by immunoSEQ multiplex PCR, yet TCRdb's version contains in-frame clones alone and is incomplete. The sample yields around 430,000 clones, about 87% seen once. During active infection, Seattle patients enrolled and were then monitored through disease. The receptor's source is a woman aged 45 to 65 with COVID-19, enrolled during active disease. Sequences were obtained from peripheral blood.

The CDR3 nucleotides read TGTGCCAGCAGCTTGGAGGCAGACGGGTATGGCTACACCTTC. Its protein product is CASSLEADGYGYTF. V gene TRBV5-5 combines with J gene TRBJ1-2; D ambiguous. Between the trimmed V and J ends, which lost 0 bases and 5 bases, there was a span of 11 bases. Per the germline V gene, CDR1 is SGHKS and CDR2 is YYEKEE (reference sequence). There are 14 residues in the CDR3.